What follows are 2 T cell receptor beta chains derived from one specimen sequenced in a study of CD8 T cells in Susac syndrome. When the RNA was reverse transcribed, random hexamers were used with an input of 0.5 to 1 ug. TCRdb used MiXCR to reprocess the immunoSEQ multiplex PCR reads, holding one entry per CDR3 protein. Among hundreds of thousands of distinct CDR3 sequences listed, over 75% were seen once. Specimen: CD8+ T cells from PBMCs. The origin of the receptors is a human donor with multiple sclerosis.

The rearrangement uses TRBV27 and TRBJ2-1, with D tentatively TRBD1 (5 bases). The CDR3 has 14 amino acids. V lost 0 bases and J lost 6, with 9 bases in between. CDR1 is MNHEY, CDR2 SMNVEV, per germline (reference sequence). This chain's CDR3 is CASSLSDKFNEQFF. The CDR3 nucleotides are TGTGCCAGCAGTTTATCGGACAAATTCAATGAGCAGTTCTTC.

The chain is built from TRBV13 and TRBJ2-1; TRBD2 matches at 7 bases. Losses at the gene ends were 5 bases for V and 1 base for J; bases not matched to a gene: 8. The CDR3 is made up of 16 amino acids. Per germline, CDR1 PRHDT and CDR2 FYEKMQ (reference sequence). The chain's CDR3 is CASSHSLAPSYNEQFF. As DNA, the CDR3 is TGTGCCAGCAGCCACTCACTAGCGCCATCCTACAATGAGCAGTTCTTC.